This T cell receptor (beta chain) was identified in a study of human T cells and chemical hapten exposure. Within the library, unique molecular identifiers were attached to each individual cDNA molecule. MiXCR, run by TCRdb on the RACE reads, gives a single entry per CDR3 protein. There are about 360,000 distinct CDR3 sequences in the sample; 4% to 5.5% occur only once, and roughly 2.4% lies in the top ten. Time point here: patch test 1, 2 weeks after DPC sensitization. The treatment: therapeutic diphenylcyclopropenone sensitization with weekly scalp DPC. V was clipped by 5 bases and J by 4 bases; unmatched bases: 9. The CDR3 covers 16 residues. Germline loops: CDR1 MNHNS, CDR2 SASEGT. Findings and caveats of the study: Patch test score was positively correlated with the counts of PT1 expanded TCRs.

This clonotype occurred a few times. Its specificity is unknown. The sample here was whole blood, taken in connection with sensitization to the hapten diphenylcyclopropenone (DPC). The receptor comes from a woman aged 45-65 years with alopecia areata. Some clones in this sample may be carry-over from other donors' samples. The chain recombines TRBV6-1 with TRBJ2-1, with 9 bases aligning to TRBD1. The CDR3 region is CASSQTRDRVYNEQFF. CDR3 nucleotides: TGTGCCAGCAGTCAGACACGGGACAGGGTGTACAATGAGCAGTTCTTC.